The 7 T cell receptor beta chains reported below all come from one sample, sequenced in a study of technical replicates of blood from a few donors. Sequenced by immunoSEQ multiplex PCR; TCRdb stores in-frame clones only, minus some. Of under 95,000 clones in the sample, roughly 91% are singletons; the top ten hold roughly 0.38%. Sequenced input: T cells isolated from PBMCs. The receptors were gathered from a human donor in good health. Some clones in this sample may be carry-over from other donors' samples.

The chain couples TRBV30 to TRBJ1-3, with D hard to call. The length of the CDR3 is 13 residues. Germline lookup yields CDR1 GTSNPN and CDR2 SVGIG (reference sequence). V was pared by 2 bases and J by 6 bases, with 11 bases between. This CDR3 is CAWSLGMENTIYF. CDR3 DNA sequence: TGTGCCTGGAGTCTCGGGATGGAAAACACCATATATTTT. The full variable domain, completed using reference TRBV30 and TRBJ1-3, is SQTIHQWPATLVQPVGSPLSLECTVEGTSNPNLYWYRQAAGRGLQLLFYSVGIGQISSEVPQNLSASRPQDRQFILSSKKLLLSDSGFYLCAWSLGMENTIYFGEGSWLTVV.

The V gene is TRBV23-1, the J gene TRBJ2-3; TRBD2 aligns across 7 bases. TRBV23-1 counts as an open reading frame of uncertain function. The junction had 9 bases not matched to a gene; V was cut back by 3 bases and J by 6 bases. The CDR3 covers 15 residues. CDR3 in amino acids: CASSQASGYGDTQYF. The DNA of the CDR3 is TGCGCCAGCAGTCAGGCTAGCGGCTATGGGGATACGCAGTATTTT.

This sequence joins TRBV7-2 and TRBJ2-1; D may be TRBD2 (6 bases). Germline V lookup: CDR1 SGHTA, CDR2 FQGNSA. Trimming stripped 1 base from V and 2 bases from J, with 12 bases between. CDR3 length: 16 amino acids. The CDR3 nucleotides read TGTGCCAGCAGCTTAGGGGACTTTTTAGCCTACAATGAGCAGTTCTTC. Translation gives CASSLGDFLAYNEQFF.

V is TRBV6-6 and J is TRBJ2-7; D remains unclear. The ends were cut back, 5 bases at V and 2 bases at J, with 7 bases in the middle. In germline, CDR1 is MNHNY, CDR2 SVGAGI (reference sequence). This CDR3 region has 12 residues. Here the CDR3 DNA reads TGTGCCAGCAGTAGCACAGCCTACGAGCAGTACTTC. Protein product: CASSSTAYEQYF.

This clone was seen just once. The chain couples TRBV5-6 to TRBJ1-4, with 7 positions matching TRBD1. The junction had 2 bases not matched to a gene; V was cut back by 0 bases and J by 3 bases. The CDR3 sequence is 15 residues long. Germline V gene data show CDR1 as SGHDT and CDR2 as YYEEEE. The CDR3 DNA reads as TGTGCCAGCAGCTTGGCGGGGACAGCTAATGAAAAACTGTTTTTT. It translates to CASSLAGTANEKLFF.

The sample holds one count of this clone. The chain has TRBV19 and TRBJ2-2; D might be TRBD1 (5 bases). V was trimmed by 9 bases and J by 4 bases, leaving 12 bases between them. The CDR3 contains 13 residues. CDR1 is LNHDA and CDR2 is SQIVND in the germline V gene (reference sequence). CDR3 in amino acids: CASKGQGTGELFF. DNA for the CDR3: TGTGCCAGCAAGGGGCAGGGCACCGGGGAGCTGTTTTTT. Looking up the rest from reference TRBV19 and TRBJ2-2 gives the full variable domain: DGGITQSPKYLFRKEGQNVTLSCEQNLNHDAMYWYRQDPGQGLRLIYYSQIVNDFQKGDIAEGYSVSREKKESFPLTVTSAQKNPTAFYLCASKGQGTGELFFGEGSRLTVL.

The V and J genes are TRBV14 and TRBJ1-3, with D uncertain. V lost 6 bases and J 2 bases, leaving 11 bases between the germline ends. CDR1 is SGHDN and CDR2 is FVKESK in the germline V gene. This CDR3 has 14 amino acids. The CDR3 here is CASSWSGTGNTIYF. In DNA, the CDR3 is TGTGCCAGCAGTTGGTCCGGGACTGGAAACACCATATATTTT. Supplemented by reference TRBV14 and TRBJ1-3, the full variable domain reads EAGVTQFPSHSVIEKGQTVTLRCDPISGHDNLYWYRRVMGKEIKFLLHFVKESKQDESGMPNNRFLAERTGGTYSTLKVQPAELEDSGVYFCASSWSGTGNTIYFGEGSWLTVV.